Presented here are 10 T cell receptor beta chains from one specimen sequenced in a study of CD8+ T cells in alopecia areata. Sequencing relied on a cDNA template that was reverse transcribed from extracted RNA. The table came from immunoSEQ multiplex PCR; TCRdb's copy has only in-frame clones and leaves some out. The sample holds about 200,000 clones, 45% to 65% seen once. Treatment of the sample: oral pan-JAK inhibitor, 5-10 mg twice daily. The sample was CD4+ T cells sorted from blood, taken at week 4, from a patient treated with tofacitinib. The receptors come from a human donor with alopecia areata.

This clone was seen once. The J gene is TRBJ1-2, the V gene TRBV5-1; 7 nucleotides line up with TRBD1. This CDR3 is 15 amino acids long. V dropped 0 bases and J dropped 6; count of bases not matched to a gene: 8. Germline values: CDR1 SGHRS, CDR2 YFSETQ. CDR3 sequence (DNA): TGCGCCAGCAGCTTGGTCCAGGGGGAAAGTGATGGCTACACCTTC. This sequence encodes CASSLVQGESDGYTF.

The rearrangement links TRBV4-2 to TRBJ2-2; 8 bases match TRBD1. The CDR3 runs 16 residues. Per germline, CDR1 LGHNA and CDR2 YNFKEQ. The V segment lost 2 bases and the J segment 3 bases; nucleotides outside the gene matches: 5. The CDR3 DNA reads TGTGCCAGCAGCCAACTGACAGGGGTTGACACCGGGGAGCTGTTTTTT. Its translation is CASSQLTGVDTGELFF.

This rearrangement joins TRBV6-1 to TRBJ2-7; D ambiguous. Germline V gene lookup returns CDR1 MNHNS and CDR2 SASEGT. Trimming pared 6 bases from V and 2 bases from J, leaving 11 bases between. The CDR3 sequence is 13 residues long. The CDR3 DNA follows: TGTGCCAGCAGGCGGATGAACACCTACGAGCAGTACTTC. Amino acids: CASRRMNTYEQYF.

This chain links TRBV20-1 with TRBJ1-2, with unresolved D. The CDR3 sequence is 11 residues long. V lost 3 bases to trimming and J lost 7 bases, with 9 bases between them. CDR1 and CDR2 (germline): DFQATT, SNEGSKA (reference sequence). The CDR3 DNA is TGCAGTGCTAGGGGCGGGCGTGGCTACACCTTC. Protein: CSARGGRGYTF.

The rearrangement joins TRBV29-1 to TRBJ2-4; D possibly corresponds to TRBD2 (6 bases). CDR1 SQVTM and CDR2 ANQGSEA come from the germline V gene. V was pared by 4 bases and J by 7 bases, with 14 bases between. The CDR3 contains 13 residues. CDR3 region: CSVGPGLGNIQYF. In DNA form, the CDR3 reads TGCAGCGTTGGCCCGGGACTGGGGAACATTCAGTACTTC.

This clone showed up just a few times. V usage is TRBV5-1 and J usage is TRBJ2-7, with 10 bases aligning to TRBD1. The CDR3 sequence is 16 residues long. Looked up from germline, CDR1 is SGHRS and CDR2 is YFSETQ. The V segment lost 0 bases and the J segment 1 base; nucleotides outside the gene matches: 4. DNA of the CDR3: TGCGCCAGCAGCTTGGCCGGGGACAGGGGATCCTACGAGCAGTACTTC. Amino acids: CASSLAGDRGSYEQYF.

The DNA for the CDR3 is TGTGCCAGCAGTTTGACAGGGGGATGGACTGAAGCTTTCTTT. It specifies CASSLTGGWTEAFF. The V gene is TRBV28, the J gene TRBJ1-1; TRBD1 aligns across 9 bases. V shed 3 bases, J shed 5 bases, and the junction held 4 bases outside the gene matches. Germline assignment: CDR1 MDHEN and CDR2 SYDVKM. The CDR3 spans 14 residues.

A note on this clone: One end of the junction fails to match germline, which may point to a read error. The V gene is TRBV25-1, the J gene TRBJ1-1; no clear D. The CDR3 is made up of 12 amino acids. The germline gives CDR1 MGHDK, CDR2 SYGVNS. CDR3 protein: CASRSAGSPTIF. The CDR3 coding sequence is TGTGCCAGCCGGAGCGCGGGGAGTCCCACAATCTTT.

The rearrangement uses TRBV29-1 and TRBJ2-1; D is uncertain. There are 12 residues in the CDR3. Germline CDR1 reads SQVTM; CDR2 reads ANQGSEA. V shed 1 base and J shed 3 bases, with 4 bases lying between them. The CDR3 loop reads CSVEGIYNEQFF. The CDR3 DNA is TGCAGCGTTGAAGGGATCTACAATGAGCAGTTCTTC.

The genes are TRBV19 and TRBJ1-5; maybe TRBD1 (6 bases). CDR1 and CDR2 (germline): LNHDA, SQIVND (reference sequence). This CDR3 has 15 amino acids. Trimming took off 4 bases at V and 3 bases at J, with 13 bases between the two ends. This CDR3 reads CASSTPGDNNQPQHF. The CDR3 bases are TGTGCCAGTAGTACCCCGGGGGACAACAATCAGCCCCAGCATTTT.